This T cell receptor (beta chain) was retrieved from a study of a mutant IDH1 vaccine in newly diagnosed glioma. Study information: Treated patients, averaging around 40 years, were around 60% male and about 38% female.

The time point here: baseline, week 1 (first vaccination visit). Documented treatment: pre-vaccination baseline after standard-of-care therapy. New astrocytomas of WHO grade 3 or 4 that were IDH1-mutant and ATRX-lost were found in the donors. The CDR3 contains 15 residues. The germline V gene has CDR1 MNHEY and CDR2 SVGAGI. Trimming took 9 bases from V and 7 from J, leaving 24 bases between them. Clones were read by immunoSEQ multiplex PCR, and TCRdb kept only the in-frame ones, dropping some. The sample has about 67,000 clones, around 82% seen once; the top ten hold 4.6%. Of note for this clone: The antigen remains unidentified.

Broader study findings: Vaccine-induced immune responses occurred in 93.3% of patients.

This specimen consisted of peripheral blood mononuclear cells (PBMCs), obtained from a glioma patient treated with radiotherapy, temozolomide or both. The sequence derives from a woman aged 18-30 years with glioma. Some clones in this sample may be carry-over from other donors' samples. The chain uses TRBV6-5 and TRBJ1-2; D unclear. The CDR3: CASLAARRGGPGYTF. In DNA, the CDR3 is TGTGCCAGTCTAGCTGCCCGGCGTGGCGGGCCTGGCTACACCTTC.